This T cell receptor beta chain was recorded in a study of T cell responses to AZD1222 COVID-19 vaccine. Study-wide results and caveats: Without day 14 samples, only post-peak T cell repertoires were studied. In a largely white British group with more females than males, clonal diversity was possibly underestimated.

This CDR3 is 13 amino acids long. Between the trimmed V and J ends, which lost 4 bases and 5 bases, there was a span of 12 bases. Germline-derived CDR1 and CDR2 are SGHVS and FQNEAQ. Generated by immunoSEQ multiplex PCR, the TCRdb table keeps only in-frame clones and is missing some. The sample has 75,000 to 80,000 clones; over 65% are singletons. To note about this clone: What it binds is not known.

This sample comprised peripheral blood, obtained 28 days after the second dose of the MenACWY control vaccine. The chain carries TRBV7-8 and TRBJ2-7; D not resolved. The clonotype comes from an adult who received the MenACWY meningococcal vaccine as a control. The CDR3 sequence: CASSSYPSHEQYF. The CDR3 DNA is TGTGCCAGCAGCTCCTACCCAAGCCACGAGCAGTACTTC.